The 6 T cell receptor beta chains presented below share a single source sample, sequenced in a study of early T cells in non-severe SARS-CoV-2 infection. From the 5' RACE reads, TCRdb called clonotypes with MiXCR, one entry per CDR3 protein. The data show 15,000 to 20,000 distinct CDR3 sequences, 4% to 5.5% seen once. Sequencing input: whole blood. These receptors were collected from an adult who was a healthcare worker with PCR-confirmed SARS-CoV-2 infection or an uninfected control (not recorded which).

In its sample, this clonotype was seen many times. The chain joins TRBV7-7 to TRBJ1-4; TRBD1 agrees at 9 bases. Germline CDR1 and CDR2: SSHAT and FNYEAQ (reference sequence). CDR3 length: 13 residues. V trimming: 6 bases; J trimming: 10 bases; junction bases outside the gene matches: 6. The CDR3 here is CASSSRQGGKLFF. The CDR3 DNA reads as TGTGCCAGCAGTTCTCGACAGGGGGGAAAACTGTTTTTT.

This clonotype was detected ten times or more. The V call is TRBV11-2, the J call TRBJ2-1, with 11 bases that match TRBD2. CDR1 and CDR2 from the germline V gene are SGHAT and FQNNGV. The CDR3 sequence is 16 residues long. J lost 1 base, V lost 6 bases, and 5 bases had no gene match. The CDR3 DNA reads as TGTGCCAGCAGGTCCATAGCGGGAGGGTCCTACAATGAGCAGTTCTTC. It translates to CASRSIAGGSYNEQFF. Together with reference TRBV11-2 and TRBJ2-1, the CDR3 gives the full variable domain: EAGVAQSPRYKIIEKRQSVAFWCNPISGHATLYWYQQILGQGPKLLIQFQNNGVVDDSQLPKDRFSAERLKGVDSTLKIQPAKLEDSAVYLCASRSIAGGSYNEQFFGPGTRLTVL.

This clonotype is labeled as medium-sized. In DNA, the CDR3 is TGCAGTGCTAGAGCCTCCAAGCCGAAGGCTAGTTTAAAACAAGAGACCCAGTACTTC. It yields the protein CSARASKPKASLKQETQYF. This sequence joins TRBV20-1 and TRBJ2-5, with D hard to call. The CDR3 covers 19 residues. Germline lookup yields CDR1 DFQATT and CDR2 SNEGSKA (reference sequence). V shed 1 base and J shed 2 bases, with 26 bases lying between them.

This clonotype is deemed medium-sized (0.01 to 0.1%). This chain links TRBV5-6 with TRBJ1-5; 10 bases align to TRBD1. CDR3 length: 15 residues. J gave up 5 bases and V 4 bases, and 6 bases lay outside the gene matches. Per the germline V gene, CDR1 is SGHDT and CDR2 is YYEEEE. Here the CDR3 DNA reads TGTGCCAGCAGCGACGGGACAGGGGCACATCAGCCCCAGCATTTT. Its translation: CASSDGTGAHQPQHF.

This clonotype was seen a few times. The chain recombines TRBV11-2 with TRBJ2-5; 13 nucleotides agree with TRBD2. V lost 8 bases to trimming and J lost 6 bases; unmatched junction nucleotides: 9. The CDR3 runs to 15 residues. Germline CDR1 reads SGHAT; CDR2 reads FQNNGV. The CDR3 nucleotides are TGTGCCAGCCTCGGACTAGCGGGAGTTGTGAAGACCCAGTACTTC. This gives the protein CASLGLAGVVKTQYF.

There are many counts of this clonotype. The genes are TRBV9 and TRBJ2-1; 7 bases line up with TRBD2. Germline V gene sequence: CDR1 SGDLS, CDR2 YYNGEE. The CDR3 has 16 amino acids. After removal of 0 bases from V and 8 bases from J, the junction contained 11 bases not matched to a gene. The CDR3, as DNA: TGTGCCAGCAGCGTAGAGGGCGGACTAGTAGCCCATGAGCAGTTCTTC. This codes for CASSVEGGLVAHEQFF.